This TCR beta chain derives from a study of shared clonotypes between healthy human individuals. Trimming took 0 bases from V and 1 from J; bases not matched to a gene: 4. The CDR3 sequence is 15 residues long. In germline, CDR1 is SGHRS, CDR2 YFSETQ. CD4+ cells were split into CD45RA+ naive and CD45RA-negative memory subsets. The authors ran the assay at deep level. Across several immunoSEQ plates, the genomic DNA of each subset was split evenly. The method was immunoSEQ multiplex PCR; TCRdb's version includes in-frame clones alone and lacks a portion of them. The profile shows about a million clones, around 76% of them singletons.

The TCR originated in a man between 18 and 35 years old in good health. The sequencing input was memory CD4+ T cells sorted from blood. Sample subset: CD45RA-negative fraction. The chain links TRBV5-1 to TRBJ2-7, with 7 bases identical to TRBD1. The CDR3: CASSLVPDRSYEQYF. The CDR3 bases are TGCGCCAGCAGCTTGGTTCCGGACAGGTCCTACGAGCAGTACTTC.